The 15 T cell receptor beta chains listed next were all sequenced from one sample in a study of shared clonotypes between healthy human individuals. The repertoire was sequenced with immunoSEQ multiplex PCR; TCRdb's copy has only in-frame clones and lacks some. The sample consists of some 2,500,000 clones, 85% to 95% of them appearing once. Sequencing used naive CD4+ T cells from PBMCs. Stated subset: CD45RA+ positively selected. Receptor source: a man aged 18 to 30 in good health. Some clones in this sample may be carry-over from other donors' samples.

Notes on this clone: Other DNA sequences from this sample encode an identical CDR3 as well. In nucleotides, the CDR3 is TGCGCCAGCAGCGACCGGGGGGATGGCTACACCTTC. Protein: CASSDRGDGYTF. This chain links TRBV5-1 with TRBJ1-2; TRBD1 is a possible D gene (5 bases). There are 12 residues in the CDR3. Trimming took off 4 bases at V and 6 bases at J, with 10 bases between the two ends. The germline V gene encodes CDR1 SGHRS and CDR2 YFSETQ.

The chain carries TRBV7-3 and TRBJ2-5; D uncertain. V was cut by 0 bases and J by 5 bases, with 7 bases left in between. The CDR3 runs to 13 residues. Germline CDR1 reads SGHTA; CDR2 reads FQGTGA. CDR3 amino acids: CASSLTLAETQYF. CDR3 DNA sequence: TGTGCCAGCAGCTTAACGTTGGCGGAGACCCAGTACTTC. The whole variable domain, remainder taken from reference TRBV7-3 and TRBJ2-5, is GAGVSQTPSNKVTEKGKYVELRCDPISGHTALYWYRQSLGQGPEFLIYFQGTGAADDSGLPNDRFFAVRPEGSVSTLKIQRTERGDSAVYLCASSLTLAETQYFGPGTRLLVL.

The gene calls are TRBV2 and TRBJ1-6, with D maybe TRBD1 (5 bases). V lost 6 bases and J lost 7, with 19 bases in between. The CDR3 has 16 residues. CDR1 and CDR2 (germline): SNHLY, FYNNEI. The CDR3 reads CASSPVEGMVNSPLHF. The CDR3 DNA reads TGTGCCAGCAGCCCCGTGGAGGGGATGGTGAATTCACCCCTCCACTTT.

CDR3 coding DNA: TGTGCCAGCAGTTCCTTAGACGGTGCTCCGTCTCCCCTCCACTTT. This sequence encodes CASSSLDGAPSPLHF. The genes are TRBV28 and TRBJ1-6, with unresolved D. Germline V lookup: CDR1 MDHEN, CDR2 SYDVKM. The CDR3 loop spans 15 amino acids. Trimming removed 4 bases at V and 13 bases at J, with 20 bases between.

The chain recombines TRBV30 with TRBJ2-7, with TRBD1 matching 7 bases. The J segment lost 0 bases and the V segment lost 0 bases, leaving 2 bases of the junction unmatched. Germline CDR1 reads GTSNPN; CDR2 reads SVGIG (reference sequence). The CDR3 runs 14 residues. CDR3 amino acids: CAWSVDRASYEQYF. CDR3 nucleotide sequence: TGTGCCTGGAGTGTTGACAGGGCCTCCTACGAGCAGTACTTC.

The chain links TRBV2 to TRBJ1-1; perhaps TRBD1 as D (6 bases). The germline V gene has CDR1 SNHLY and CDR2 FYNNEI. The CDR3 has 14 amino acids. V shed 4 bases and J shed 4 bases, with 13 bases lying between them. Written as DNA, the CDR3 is TGTGCCAGCAGTGGGCGGGGGGCTGGCACTGAAGCTTTCTTT. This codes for CASSGRGAGTEAFF.

The CDR3 loop reads CASSVGSGGAGYGYTF. The CDR3, as DNA: TGTGCCAGCAGCGTAGGATCGGGAGGGGCGGGCTATGGCTACACCTTC. This chain uses TRBV9 with TRBJ1-2, with D possibly TRBD1 on 5 matching bases. The V and J ends lost 0 bases and 4 bases respectively, with 16 bases between them. This CDR3 region has 16 residues. In germline, CDR1 is SGDLS, CDR2 YYNGEE.

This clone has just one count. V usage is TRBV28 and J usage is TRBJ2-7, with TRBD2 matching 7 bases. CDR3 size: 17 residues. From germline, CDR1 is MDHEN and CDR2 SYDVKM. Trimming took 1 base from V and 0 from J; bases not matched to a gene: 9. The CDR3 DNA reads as TGTGCCAGCAGTTTATATAGACTAGCCCAATACTCCTACGAGCAGTACTTC. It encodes CASSLYRLAQYSYEQYF.

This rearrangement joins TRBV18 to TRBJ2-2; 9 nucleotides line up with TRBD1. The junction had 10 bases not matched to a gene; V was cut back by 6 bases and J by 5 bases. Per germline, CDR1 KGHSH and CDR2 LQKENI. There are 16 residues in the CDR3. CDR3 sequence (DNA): TGTGCCAGCTCGCCCCGGACAGGGGATGTAACCGGGGAGCTGTTTTTT. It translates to CASSPRTGDVTGELFF.

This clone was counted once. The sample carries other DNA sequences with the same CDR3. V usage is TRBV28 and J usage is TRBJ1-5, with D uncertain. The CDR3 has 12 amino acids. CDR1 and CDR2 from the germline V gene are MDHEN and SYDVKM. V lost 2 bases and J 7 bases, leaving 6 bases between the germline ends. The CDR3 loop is CASSLVDQPQHF. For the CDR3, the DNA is TGTGCCAGCAGTTTAGTAGACCAGCCCCAGCATTTT.

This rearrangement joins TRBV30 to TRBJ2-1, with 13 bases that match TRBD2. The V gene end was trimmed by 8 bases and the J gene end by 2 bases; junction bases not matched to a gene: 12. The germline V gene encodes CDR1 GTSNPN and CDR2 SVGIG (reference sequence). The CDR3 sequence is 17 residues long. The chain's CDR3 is CARTSGRAHKTYNEQFF. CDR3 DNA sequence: TGTGCCCGTACTAGCGGGAGGGCACATAAAACCTACAATGAGCAGTTCTTC.

CDR3 amino acids: CASSTIQGETRNQPQHF. The CDR3 nucleotides read TGTGCCAGTAGTACTATACAGGGGGAAACACGAAATCAGCCCCAGCATTTT. The genes are TRBV19 and TRBJ1-5; 8 bases map to TRBD1. Germline V gene lookup returns CDR1 LNHDA and CDR2 SQIVND (reference sequence). V shed 4 bases and J 4 bases; nucleotides not matched to a gene: 12. The CDR3 contains 17 residues.

The CDR3 DNA sequence: TGCGCCAGCAGCTTGGTTGGCAGGAGGCCGCGAGAGCAGTACTTC. It specifies CASSLVGRRPREQYF. V is TRBV5-1 and J is TRBJ2-7; tentative D call: TRBD2 (5 bases). The germline CDR1 and CDR2 sequences are SGHRS and YFSETQ. The CDR3 is 15 residues long. V was trimmed by 0 bases and J by 7 bases, leaving 17 bases between them.

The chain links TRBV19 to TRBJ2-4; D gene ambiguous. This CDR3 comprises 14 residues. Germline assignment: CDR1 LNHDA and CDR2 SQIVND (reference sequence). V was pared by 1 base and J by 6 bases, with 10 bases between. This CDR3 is CASSIAGKGNIQYF. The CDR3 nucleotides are TGTGCCAGTAGTATAGCAGGCAAGGGAAACATTCAGTACTTC.

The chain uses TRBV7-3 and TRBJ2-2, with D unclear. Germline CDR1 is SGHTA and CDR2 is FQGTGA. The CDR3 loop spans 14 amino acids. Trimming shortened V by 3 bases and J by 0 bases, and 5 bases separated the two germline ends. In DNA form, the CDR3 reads TGTGCCAGCAGCTTGAGAACGAACACCGGGGAGCTGTTTTTT. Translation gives CASSLRTNTGELFF.